This T cell receptor (beta chain) was obtained from a study of shared clonotypes between healthy human individuals. The CDR3 contains 16 residues. Trimming cost V 3 bases and J 0 bases, with 9 bases left between them. The germline CDR1 and CDR2 sequences are KGHSH and LQKENI. Assay: immunoSEQ multiplex PCR; the TCRdb copy retains only in-frame clones and omits some. The data contain approximately 2.1 million clones, approximately 95% of them singletons. Points on this clone: This sample also contains other DNA sequences that code for the same CDR3.

The rearrangement links TRBV18 to TRBJ2-6; no reliable D call. The receptor's source is a man between 18 and 35 years old in good health. Some clones in this sample may be carry-over from other donors' samples. The specimen was naive CD4+ T cells from PBMCs. The subset was: CD45RA+ positively selected. The CDR3 coding sequence is TGTGCCAGCTCACCCGGCGCCAGCTCTGGGGCCAACGTCCTGACTTTC. Translating it yields CASSPGASSGANVLTF.